This T cell receptor (beta chain) comes out of a study of blood T cell repertoires in COVID-19 (dated by TCRdb to the early 2020s). Regarding the complete study: The collaborator samples originated in the United States, Italy and Spain and spanned the acute and convalescent phases of COVID-19. The material from the prospective study consisted of cDNA or gDNA derived from T cells, B-cell-depleted T cells, or PBMCs. Deeply sampled blood TCRbeta repertoires from subjects exposed to, actively infected with, or recovered from COVID-19 were included in the dataset. The repertoires were made available in a free public database intended to serve as a resource for research on the immune response to SARS-CoV-2. The samples were drawn from two sources: the first 160 participants of the ongoing ImmuneRACE study, and 1,254 subjects contributed by 6 global collaborators. Sample metadata almost always included a de-identified subject ID, COVID-19 status, age in years and sex. Where HLA class I and class II types were available, the types were taken from metadata supplied by the sample provider, not from assay-based typing. Here is what the overall study found, with its caveats: The amount of clinical and demographic metadata varied by source and participant and was provided uncurated.

Another Seattle source contributed samples from volunteer blood donors who had recovered from COVID-19. Collaborating institutions collected whole blood in K2EDTA tubes following their own protocols. Collaborator samples were shipped for TCRbeta analysis as frozen whole blood, isolated PBMCs, or DNA extracted from either sample type. After removal of 0 bases from V and 6 bases from J, the junction retains 1 base not matched to a gene. From its cysteine to its phenylalanine, the CDR3 spans 13 amino acids. Solely the CDR3 DNA is kept, with 39 bases framed from the first base. CDR1 and CDR2 were assigned from the germline V gene (reference sequence) as LGHDT and YNNKEL. The immunoSEQ Assay, a bias-controlled multiplex PCR, was used to amplify TCRbeta CDR3 regions from genomic DNA. The study's processing was this. The number of nucleated cells in each sample was estimated by amplification of reference gene primers within the assay. Sequence reads were collapsed and filtered to measure the absolute abundance of every unique TCRbeta CDR3 rearrangement. Productive Simpson clonality was computed per sample as the square root of Simpson's diversity index over productive rearrangements. This is the immuneACCESS table as TCRdb keeps it, with only in-frame sequences that have V and J called. A part of the clones is gone; compared with another copy, unresolved V genes explain less than half, and the rest is unexplained. V, J and clone size derive from that table, while D and trimming were established from the DNA sequence. The sample yields approximately 170,000 clones; around four fifths were counted once. The ten largest make up roughly 19% of the sample.

As for this clone: The antigen it recognizes is unknown. No base-level quality is on record; no much larger clone is a single base apart.

The sequence was obtained from a woman in her seventies who had recovered from COVID-19. The sequence is built from TRBV3-1 (or the pseudogene TRBV3-2) and TRBJ2-7, with 8 bases matching TRBD1. Sequenced input: peripheral blood. The sequenced DNA: TGTGCCAGCAGCCAAGATACAGGGGGCGAGCAGTACTTC. Its protein reads: CASSQDTGGEQYF.